This T cell receptor (beta chain) was obtained from a study of CD8 T cells in Susac syndrome. Reverse transcription used roughly 0.5 to 1 ug RNA and random hexamers. MiXCR, run by TCRdb on the immunoSEQ multiplex PCR reads, gives a single entry per CDR3 protein. This table has some 260,000 distinct CDR3 sequences, roughly 84% appearing once. CDR3 length: 11 residues. Germline CDR1 is LNHDA and CDR2 is SQIVND (reference sequence). V dropped 5 bases and J dropped 9 bases, with 8 bases sitting between them. The chain links TRBV19 to TRBJ2-1, with no clear D. This TCR was sampled from a human donor with multiple sclerosis. Material for sequencing was CD8+ T cells from PBMCs. Written as DNA, the CDR3 is TGTGCCAGTAGTGCCCGAGGTGAGCAGTTCTTC. This translates into CASSARGEQFF.